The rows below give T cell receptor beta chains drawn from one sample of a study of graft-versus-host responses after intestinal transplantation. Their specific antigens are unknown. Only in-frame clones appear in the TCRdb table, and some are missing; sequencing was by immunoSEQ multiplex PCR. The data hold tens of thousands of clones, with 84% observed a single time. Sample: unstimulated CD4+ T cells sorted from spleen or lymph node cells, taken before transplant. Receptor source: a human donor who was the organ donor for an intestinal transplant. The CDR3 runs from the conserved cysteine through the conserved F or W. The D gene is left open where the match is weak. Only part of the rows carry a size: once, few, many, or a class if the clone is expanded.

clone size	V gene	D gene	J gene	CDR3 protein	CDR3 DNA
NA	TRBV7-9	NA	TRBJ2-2	CASSNQGTGELFF	TGTGCCAGCAGTAATCAGGGCACCGGGGAGCTGTTTTTT
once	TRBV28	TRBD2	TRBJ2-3	CASSLIGGGTSTDTQYF	TGTGCCAGCAGTTTAATTGGCGGGGGGACTAGCACAGATACGCAGTATTTT
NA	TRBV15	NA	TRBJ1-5	CATSRDILDRNQPQHF	TGTGCCACCAGCAGAGATATTTTGGACAGAAATCAGCCCCAGCATTTT
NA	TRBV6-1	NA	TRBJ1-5	CASLAGANQPQHF	TGTGCCAGCCTTGCGGGCGCGAATCAGCCCCAGCATTTT
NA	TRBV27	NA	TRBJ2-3	CASRLLLGNTQYF	TGTGCCAGCCGACTCTTGCTCGGGAATACGCAGTATTTT
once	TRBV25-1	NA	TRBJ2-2	CASSEYGGTGELFF	TGTGCCAGCAGTGAATATGGCGGGACGGGGGAGCTGTTTTTT
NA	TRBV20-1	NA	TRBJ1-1	CSASTIRWAFF	TGCAGTGCTAGTACCATCAGGTGGGCTTTCTTT
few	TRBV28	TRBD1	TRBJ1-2	CASSKDRFYGYTF	TGTGCCAGCAGCAAGGACAGGTTTTATGGCTACACCTTC
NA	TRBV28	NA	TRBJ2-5	CASSLARALQETQYF	TGTGCCAGCAGTTTGGCCAGGGCCCTCCAAGAGACCCAGTACTTC
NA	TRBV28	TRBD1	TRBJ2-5	CASSSGTVQETQYF	TGTGCCAGCAGTTCCGGGACAGTCCAAGAGACCCAGTACTTC
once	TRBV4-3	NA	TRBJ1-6	CASSLRRVLDDSNNSPLHF	TGCGCCAGCAGCCTACGGAGGGTGTTAGACGACAGTAATAATTCACCCCTCCACTTT
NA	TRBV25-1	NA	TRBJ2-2	CASSGRVISGELFF	TGTGCCAGCAGTGGCAGGGTAATATCCGGGGAGCTGTTTTTT